The subject of this entry is one T cell receptor beta chain. Its antigen remains unidentified. The source of the sample is a study of graft-versus-host responses after intestinal transplantation. Study conclusions and caveats: Early after transplant, HvG clones declined as circulating GvH clones peaked. Recipient-marrow GvH clones were detected, some having first appeared in ileum or blood.

Here immunoSEQ multiplex PCR was the method, and the copy in TCRdb shows in-frame clones only, minus some. Here the sample spans 95,000 to 150,000 clones, over 80% being singletons. Here the sequenced sample was unstimulated CD4+ T cells sorted from spleen or lymph node cells, taken before intestinal transplant. The sequence derives from a human donor who received an intestinal transplant.

CDR3 in amino acids: CASSGQRPTYEQYF. Here the CDR3 DNA reads TGTGCCAGCAGTGGACAAAGACCGACCTACGAGCAGTACTTC. V is TRBV6-5 and J is TRBJ2-7; D perhaps matches TRBD1 (5 bases). CDR3 length: 14 amino acids. V lost 5 bases, J lost 2 bases, and 13 bases lay in between. The germline CDR1 and CDR2 sequences are MNHEY and SVGAGI.